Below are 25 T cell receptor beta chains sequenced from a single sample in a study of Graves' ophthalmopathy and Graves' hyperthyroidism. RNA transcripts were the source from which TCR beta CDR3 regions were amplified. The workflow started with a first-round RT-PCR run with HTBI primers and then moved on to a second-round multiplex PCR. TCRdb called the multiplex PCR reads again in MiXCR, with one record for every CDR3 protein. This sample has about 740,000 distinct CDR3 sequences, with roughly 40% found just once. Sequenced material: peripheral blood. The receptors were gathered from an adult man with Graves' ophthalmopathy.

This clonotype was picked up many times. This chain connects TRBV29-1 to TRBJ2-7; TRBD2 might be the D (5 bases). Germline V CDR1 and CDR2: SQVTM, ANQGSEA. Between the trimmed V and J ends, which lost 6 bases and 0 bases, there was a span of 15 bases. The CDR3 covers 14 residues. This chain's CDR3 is CSVSDRRPSYEQYF. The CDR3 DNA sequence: TGCAGCGTAAGCGACCGGAGGCCCTCCTACGAGCAGTACTTC.

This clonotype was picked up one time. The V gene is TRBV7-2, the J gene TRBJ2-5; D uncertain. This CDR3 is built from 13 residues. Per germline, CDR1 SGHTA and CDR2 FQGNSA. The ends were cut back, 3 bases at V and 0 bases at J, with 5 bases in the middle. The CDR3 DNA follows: TGTGCCAGCAGCTTTGCAAACCAAGAGACCCAGTACTTC. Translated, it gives CASSFANQETQYF.

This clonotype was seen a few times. The CDR3 spells CASSSGGSPSYEQYF. The CDR3 DNA reads TGTGCCAGCAGCTCCGGCGGGAGCCCCTCCTACGAGCAGTACTTC. The rearrangement links TRBV7-9 to TRBJ2-7; 7 positions agree with TRBD2. Unmatched junction bases numbered 6, after V lost 4 bases and J lost 0 bases. The CDR3 is 15 residues long. The germline V gene has CDR1 SEHNR and CDR2 FQNEAQ (reference sequence). The entire variable domain, with the rest obtained from reference TRBV7-9 and TRBJ2-7, is as follows: DTGVSQNPRHKITKRGQNVTFRCDPISEHNRLYWYRQTLGQGPEFLTYFQNEAQLEKSRLLSDRFSAERPKGSFSTLEIQRTEQGDSAMYLCASSSGGSPSYEQYFGPGTRLTVT.

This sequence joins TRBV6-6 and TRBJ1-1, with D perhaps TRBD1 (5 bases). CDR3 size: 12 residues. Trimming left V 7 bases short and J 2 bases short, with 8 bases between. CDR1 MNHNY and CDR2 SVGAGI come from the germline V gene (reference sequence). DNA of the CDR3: TGTGCCAGCATGCGGGGCAACACTGAAGCTTTCTTT. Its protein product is CASMRGNTEAFF.

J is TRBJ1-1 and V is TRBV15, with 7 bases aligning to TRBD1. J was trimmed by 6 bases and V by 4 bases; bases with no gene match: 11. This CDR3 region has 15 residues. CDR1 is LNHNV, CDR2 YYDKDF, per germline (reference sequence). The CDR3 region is CATSIGAGGWAEAFF. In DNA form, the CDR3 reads TGTGCCACCAGCATCGGGGCAGGGGGTTGGGCTGAAGCTTTCTTT.

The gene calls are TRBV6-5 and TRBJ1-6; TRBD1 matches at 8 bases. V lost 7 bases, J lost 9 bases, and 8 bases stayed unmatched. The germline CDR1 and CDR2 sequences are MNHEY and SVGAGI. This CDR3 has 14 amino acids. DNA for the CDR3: TGTGCCAGCACCAAGGACAGGGCGGGTTCACCCCTCCACTTT. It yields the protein CASTKDRAGSPLHF.

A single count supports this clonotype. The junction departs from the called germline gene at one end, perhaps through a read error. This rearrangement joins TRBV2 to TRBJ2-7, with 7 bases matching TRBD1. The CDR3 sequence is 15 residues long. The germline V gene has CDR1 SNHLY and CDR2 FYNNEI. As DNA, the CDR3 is TGTGCCAGTAGTGTGACAGGGAAAGCGTCCTACGGGCAGTACTTC. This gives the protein CASSVTGKASYGQYF.

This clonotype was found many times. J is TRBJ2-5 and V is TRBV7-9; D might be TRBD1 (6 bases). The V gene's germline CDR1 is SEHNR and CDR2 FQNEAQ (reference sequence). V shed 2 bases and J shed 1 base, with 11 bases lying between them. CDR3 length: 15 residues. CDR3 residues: CASSLIGGRQETQYF. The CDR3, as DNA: TGTGCCAGCAGCTTAATAGGGGGTCGCCAAGAGACCCAGTACTTC.

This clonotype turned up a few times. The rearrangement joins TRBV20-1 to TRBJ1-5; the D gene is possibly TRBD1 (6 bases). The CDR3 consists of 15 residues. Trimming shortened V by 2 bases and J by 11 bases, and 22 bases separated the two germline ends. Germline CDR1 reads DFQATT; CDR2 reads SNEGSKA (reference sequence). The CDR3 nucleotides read TGCAGTGCTAGATCCGGGATCAGGGGCCGGGGGACCCAGCATTTT. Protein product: CSARSGIRGRGTQHF.

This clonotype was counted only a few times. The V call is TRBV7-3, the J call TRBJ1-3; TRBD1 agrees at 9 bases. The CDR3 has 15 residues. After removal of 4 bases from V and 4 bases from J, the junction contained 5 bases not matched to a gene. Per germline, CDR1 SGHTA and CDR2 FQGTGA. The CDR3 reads CASSSGGTGGNTIYF. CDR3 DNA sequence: TGTGCCAGCAGCTCCGGGGGGACAGGGGGAAACACCATATATTTT.

The CDR3 here is CASSSSRNQPQHF. The CDR3 nucleotides read TGTGCCAGCAGCTCTAGTAGAAATCAGCCCCAGCATTTT. This chain links TRBV7-7 with TRBJ1-5; D remains unclear. V lost 4 bases and J lost 4, with 8 bases in between. The CDR3 is made up of 13 amino acids. Germline values: CDR1 SSHAT, CDR2 FNYEAQ (reference sequence).

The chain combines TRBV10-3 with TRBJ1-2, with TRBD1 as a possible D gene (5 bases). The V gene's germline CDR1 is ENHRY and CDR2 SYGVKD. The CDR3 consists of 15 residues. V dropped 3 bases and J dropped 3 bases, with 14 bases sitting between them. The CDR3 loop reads CAISEGAGRDYGYTF. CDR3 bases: TGTGCCATCAGTGAAGGGGCAGGGCGGGACTATGGCTACACCTTC.

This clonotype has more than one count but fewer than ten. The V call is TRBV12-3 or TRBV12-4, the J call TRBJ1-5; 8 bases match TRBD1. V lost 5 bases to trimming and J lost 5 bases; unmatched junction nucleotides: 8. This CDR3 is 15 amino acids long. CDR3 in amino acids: CASSPQGALDQPQHF. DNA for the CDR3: TGTGCCAGCAGTCCTCAGGGGGCGCTGGATCAGCCCCAGCATTTT.

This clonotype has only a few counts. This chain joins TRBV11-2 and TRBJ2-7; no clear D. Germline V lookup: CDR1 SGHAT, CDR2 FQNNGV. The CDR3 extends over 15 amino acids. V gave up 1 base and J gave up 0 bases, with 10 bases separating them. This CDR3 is CASSLAIGRSYEQYF. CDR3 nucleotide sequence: TGTGCCAGCAGCTTAGCAATAGGCCGCTCCTACGAGCAGTACTTC.

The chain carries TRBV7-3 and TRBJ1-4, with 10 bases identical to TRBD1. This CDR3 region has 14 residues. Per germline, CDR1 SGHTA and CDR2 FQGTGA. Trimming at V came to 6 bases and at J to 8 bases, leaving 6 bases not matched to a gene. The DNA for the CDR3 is TGTGCCAGCAGACTGACAGGGGGCAGGGAAAAACTGTTTTTT. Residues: CASRLTGGREKLFF.

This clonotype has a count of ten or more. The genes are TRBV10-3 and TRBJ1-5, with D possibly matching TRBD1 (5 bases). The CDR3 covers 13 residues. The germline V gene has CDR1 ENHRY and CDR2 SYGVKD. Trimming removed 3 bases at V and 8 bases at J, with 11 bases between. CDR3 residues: CAISDRQTEPQHF. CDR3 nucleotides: TGTGCCATCAGTGACAGACAGACGGAGCCCCAGCATTTT.

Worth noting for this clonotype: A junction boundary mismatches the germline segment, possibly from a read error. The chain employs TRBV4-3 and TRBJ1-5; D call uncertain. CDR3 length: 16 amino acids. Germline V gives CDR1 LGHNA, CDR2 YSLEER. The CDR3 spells CASRQGGPYSNQPQHF. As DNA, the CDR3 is TGCGCCAGCAGACAAGGTGGACCCTATAGCAATCAGCCCCAGCATTTT.

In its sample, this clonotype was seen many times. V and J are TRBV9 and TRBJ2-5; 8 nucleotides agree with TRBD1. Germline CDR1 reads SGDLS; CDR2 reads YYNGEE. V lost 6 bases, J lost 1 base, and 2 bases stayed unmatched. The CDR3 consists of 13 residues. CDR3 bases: TGTGCCAGCAATCAGGGGGCCCAAGAGACCCAGTACTTC. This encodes CASNQGAQETQYF.

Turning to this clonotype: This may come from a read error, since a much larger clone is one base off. This chain's CDR3 is CASSLGRGAGNTINF. For the CDR3, the DNA is TGTGCCAGCAGCCTGGGAAGGGGCGCAGGAAACACCATAAATTTT. The chain couples TRBV16 to TRBJ1-3, with a weak D call TRBD1 (5 bases). The CDR3 runs to 15 residues. The germline V gene has CDR1 KGHSY and CDR2 FQNENV.

The CDR3 reads CASSYRLAGIYEQYF. CDR3 DNA: TGTGCCAGCAGTTACCGACTAGCGGGGATTTACGAGCAGTACTTC. The chain uses TRBV9 and TRBJ2-7; TRBD2 agrees at 11 bases. The CDR3 length is 15 residues. Trimming cost V 5 bases and J 4 bases; bases outside gene matches: 8. CDR1 is SGDLS and CDR2 is YYNGEE in the germline V gene.

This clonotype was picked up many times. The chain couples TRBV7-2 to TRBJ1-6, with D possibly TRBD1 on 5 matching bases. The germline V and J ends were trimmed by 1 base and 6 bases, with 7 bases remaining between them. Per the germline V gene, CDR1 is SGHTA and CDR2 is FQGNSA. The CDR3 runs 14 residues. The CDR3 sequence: CASSLVTANSPLHF. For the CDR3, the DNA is TGTGCCAGCAGCTTAGTGACAGCTAATTCACCCCTCCACTTT.

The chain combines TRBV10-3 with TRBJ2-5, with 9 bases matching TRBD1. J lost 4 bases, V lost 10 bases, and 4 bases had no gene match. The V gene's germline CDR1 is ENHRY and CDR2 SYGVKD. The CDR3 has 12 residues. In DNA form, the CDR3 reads TGTGCCACCCTGGACAGGGGAGAGACCCAGTACTTC. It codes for CATLDRGETQYF.

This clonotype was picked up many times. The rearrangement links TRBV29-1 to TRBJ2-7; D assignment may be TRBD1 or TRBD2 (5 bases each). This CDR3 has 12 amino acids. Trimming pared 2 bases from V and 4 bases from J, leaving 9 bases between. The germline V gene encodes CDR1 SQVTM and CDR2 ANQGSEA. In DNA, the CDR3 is TGCAGCGTTGAAACTTGGGGGTACGAGCAGTACTTC. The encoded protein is CSVETWGYEQYF.

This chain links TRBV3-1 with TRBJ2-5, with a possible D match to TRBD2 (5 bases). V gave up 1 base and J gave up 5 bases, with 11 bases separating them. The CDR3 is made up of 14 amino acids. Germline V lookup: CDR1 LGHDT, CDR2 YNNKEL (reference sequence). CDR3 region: CASSQVISAETQYF. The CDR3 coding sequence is TGTGCCAGCAGCCAAGTGATTAGCGCGGAGACCCAGTACTTC.

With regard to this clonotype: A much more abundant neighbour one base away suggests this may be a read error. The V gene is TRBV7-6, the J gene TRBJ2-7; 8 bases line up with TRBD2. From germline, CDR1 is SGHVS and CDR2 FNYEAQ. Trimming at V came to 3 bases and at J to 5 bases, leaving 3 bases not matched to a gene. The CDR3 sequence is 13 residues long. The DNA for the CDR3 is TGTGCCAGCAGCTTTAGCGGGATCAACGAGCAGTACTTC. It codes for CASSFSGINEQYF.